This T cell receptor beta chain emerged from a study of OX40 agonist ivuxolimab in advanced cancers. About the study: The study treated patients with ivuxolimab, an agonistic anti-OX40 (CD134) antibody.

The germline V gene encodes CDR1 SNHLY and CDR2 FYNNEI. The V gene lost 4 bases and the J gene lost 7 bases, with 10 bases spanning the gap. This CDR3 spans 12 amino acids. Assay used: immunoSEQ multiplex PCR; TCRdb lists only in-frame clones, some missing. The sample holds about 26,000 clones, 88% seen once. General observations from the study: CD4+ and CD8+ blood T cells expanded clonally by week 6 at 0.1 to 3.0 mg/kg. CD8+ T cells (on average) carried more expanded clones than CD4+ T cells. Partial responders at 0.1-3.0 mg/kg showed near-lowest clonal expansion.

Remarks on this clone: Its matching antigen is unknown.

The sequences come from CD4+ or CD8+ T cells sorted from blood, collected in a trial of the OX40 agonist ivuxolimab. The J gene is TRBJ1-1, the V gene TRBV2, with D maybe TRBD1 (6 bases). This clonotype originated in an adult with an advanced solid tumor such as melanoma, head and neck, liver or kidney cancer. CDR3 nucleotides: TGTGCCAGCAGTGGGGGGCAGGATGAAGCTTTCTTT. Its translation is CASSGGQDEAFF.